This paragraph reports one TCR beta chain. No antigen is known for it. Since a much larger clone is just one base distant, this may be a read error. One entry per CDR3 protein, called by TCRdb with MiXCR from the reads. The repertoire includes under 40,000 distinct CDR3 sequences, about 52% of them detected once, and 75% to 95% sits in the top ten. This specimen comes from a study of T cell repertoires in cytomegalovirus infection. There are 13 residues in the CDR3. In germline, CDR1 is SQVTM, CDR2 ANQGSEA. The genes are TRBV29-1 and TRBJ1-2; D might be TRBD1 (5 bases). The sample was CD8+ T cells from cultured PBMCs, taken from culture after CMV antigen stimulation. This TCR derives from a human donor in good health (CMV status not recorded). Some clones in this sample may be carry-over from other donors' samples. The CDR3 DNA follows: TGCATCGTTGAAGAAGATGTAGGGGTAGGCTACACCTTC. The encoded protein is CIVEEDVGVGYTF.